This T cell receptor (beta chain) was sequenced in a study of T-cell reconstitution after alpha-beta-depleted transplantation in children. CDR3 length: 14 residues. V shed 8 bases and J shed 0 bases, with 11 bases lying between them. This clonotype has ten or more counts. A TCRbeta library incorporating unique molecular identifiers was prepared. TCRdb re-derived calls from the PCR reads in MiXCR, one entry per CDR3 protein. The sample has just under 250,000 distinct CDR3 sequences; about 25% are singletons. V usage is TRBV12-3 or TRBV12-4 and J usage is TRBJ2-1, with D possibly matching TRBD2 (5 bases). The source material was PBMCs, sampled before TCRalphabeta/CD19-depleted stem cell transplant. The sequence was obtained from a girl aged 2 to 9 with Fanconi anemia, due to receive a stem cell transplant. DNA for the CDR3: TGTGCCAGCTTACGGGAACTCTCCTACAATGAGCAGTTCTTC. Amino acids: CASLRELSYNEQFF.